This T cell receptor beta chain was obtained from a study of blood T cell repertoires in COVID-19. About the research overall: Sample material is recorded as cDNA or gDNA derived from T cells, B-cell-depleted T cells, or PBMCs.

V was clipped by 2 bases and J by 2 bases, with 10 bases between them. The germline gives CDR1 SGHAT, CDR2 FQNNGV. The CDR3 sequence is 15 residues long. Per the study methods: Estimation of nucleated cell counts relied on the amplification of reference gene primers. The repertoire was sequenced with immunoSEQ multiplex PCR; TCRdb's copy has only in-frame clones and lacks some. That table furnishes V, J and clone size, whereas the DNA furnished D and trimming. The sample includes under 200,000 clones, roughly 84% of them seen just once. Seattle enrolled patients during active infection and tracked them longitudinally.

The origin of this receptor is a woman in her sixties or seventies with COVID-19, enrolled during active disease. The sequencing input was peripheral blood. The J gene is TRBJ2-1, the V gene TRBV11-2, with a tentative D call TRBD2 (6 bases). CDR3: CASSLRGETYNEQFF. In DNA, the CDR3 is TGTGCCAGCAGCTTACGCGGGGAGACCTACAATGAGCAGTTCTTC.